Sequencing of this T cell receptor (beta chain) was carried out in a study of shared clonotypes between healthy human individuals. A note on this clone: No antigen is known for it.

TCRdb's copy holds only in-frame clones and misses some; the assay was immunoSEQ multiplex PCR. The sample yields 2 million to 2.5 million clones, 85% to 95% seen once. General study findings and limits: Naive CD4 clonotypes were shared across a handful of donors at 4.5% to 6.5%. Among donors, sharing of clonotypes was expected to be affected by sequencing depth. Memory subsets generally showed smaller estimated richness than naive subsets did.

Splitting the CD4+ cells yielded a CD45RA+ naive subset and a CD45RA-negative memory subset. This CDR3 region has 15 residues. Trimming took off 7 bases at V and 3 bases at J, with 19 bases between the two ends. Germline V gene data show CDR1 as SGHTA and CDR2 as FQGNSA. Sequencing used naive CD4+ T cells from PBMCs. Subset specified: CD45RA+ positively selected. This TCR was recovered from a man younger than 35 in good health. Some clones in this sample may be carry-over from other donors' samples. V gene TRBV7-2 combines with J gene TRBJ2-7, with D unresolved. The CDR3 region has the DNA TGTGCCAGCACCTCATCCGGAACCCCAGTCTACGAGCAGTACTTC. This encodes CASTSSGTPVYEQYF.